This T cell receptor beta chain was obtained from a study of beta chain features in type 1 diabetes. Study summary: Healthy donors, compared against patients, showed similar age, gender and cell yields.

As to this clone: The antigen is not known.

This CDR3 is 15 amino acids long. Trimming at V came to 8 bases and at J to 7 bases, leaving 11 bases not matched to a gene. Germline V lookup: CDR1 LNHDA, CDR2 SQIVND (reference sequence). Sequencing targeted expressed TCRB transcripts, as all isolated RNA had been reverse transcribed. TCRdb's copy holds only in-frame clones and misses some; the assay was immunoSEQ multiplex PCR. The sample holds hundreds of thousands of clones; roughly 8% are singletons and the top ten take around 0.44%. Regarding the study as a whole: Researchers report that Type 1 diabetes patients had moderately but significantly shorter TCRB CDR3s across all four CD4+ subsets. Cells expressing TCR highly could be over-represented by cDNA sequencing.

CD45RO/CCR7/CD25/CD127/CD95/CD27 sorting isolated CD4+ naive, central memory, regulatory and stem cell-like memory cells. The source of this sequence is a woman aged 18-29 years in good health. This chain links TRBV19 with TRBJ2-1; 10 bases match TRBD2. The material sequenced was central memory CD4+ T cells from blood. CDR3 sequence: CASSPGLAIVNEQFF. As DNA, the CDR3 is TGTGCCAGTTCGCCGGGACTAGCGATTGTTAATGAGCAGTTCTTC.